Listed here is a single T cell receptor (beta chain). The target antigen is unknown. The data originate from a study of cytomegalovirus exposure and HLA in healthy donors. General study results and limits: Clonal expansion, a later analysis showed, was greater in HLA-associated TCR beta chains than in equally common others.

The PCR contained 60 Vbeta and 13 Jbeta primers. Per the original data handling: Unique TCR beta chains totaled some 81 million in a later count, with roughly 10 million of them shared. TCRdb's table, derived via immunoSEQ multiplex PCR, lists solely in-frame clones and lacks some. The V and J calls and clone size come from that table; D and trimming were worked out from the DNA. Here the sample spans 180,000 or so clones, roughly 83% being singletons. The CDR3 runs 15 residues. V lost 2 bases to trimming and J lost 2 bases; unmatched junction nucleotides: 3. CDR1 and CDR2 (germline): WNHNN, SYGVQD (reference sequence).

The sample comprised PBMCs. This TCR was recovered from a woman between 50 and 59 years old in good health and CMV-seronegative. The chain has TRBV10-1 and TRBJ2-5, with 9 bases fitting TRBD1. The CDR3 DNA reads as TGCGCCAGCAGTGAGGGTGGGACAGGGCAAGAGACCCAGTACTTC. It yields the protein CASSEGGTGQETQYF.